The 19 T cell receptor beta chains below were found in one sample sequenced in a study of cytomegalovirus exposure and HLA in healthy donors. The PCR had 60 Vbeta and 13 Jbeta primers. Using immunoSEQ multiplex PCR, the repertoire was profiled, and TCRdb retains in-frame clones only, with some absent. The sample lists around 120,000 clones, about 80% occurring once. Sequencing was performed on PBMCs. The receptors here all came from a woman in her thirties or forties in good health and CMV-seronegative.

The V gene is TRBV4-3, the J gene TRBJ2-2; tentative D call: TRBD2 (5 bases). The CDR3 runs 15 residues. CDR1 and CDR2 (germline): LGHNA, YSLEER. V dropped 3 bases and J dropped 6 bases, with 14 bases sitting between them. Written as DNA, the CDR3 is TGCGCCAGCAGCCAGAGGGCTAGCATCTCCGGGGAGCTGTTTTTT. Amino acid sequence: CASSQRASISGELFF.

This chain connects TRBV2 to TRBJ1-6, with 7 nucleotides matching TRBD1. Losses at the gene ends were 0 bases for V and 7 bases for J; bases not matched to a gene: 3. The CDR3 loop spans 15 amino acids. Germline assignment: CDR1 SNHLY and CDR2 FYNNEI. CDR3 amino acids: CASSEAGTENSPLHF. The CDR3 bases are TGTGCCAGCAGTGAAGCCGGGACAGAGAATTCACCCCTCCACTTT.

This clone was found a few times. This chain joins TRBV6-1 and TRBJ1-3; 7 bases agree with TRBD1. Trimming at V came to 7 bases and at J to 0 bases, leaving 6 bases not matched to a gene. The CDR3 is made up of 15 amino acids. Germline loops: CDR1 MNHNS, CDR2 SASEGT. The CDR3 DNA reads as TGTGCCAGCAATACTGACAGGGCCTCTGGAAACACCATATATTTT. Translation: CASNTDRASGNTIYF.

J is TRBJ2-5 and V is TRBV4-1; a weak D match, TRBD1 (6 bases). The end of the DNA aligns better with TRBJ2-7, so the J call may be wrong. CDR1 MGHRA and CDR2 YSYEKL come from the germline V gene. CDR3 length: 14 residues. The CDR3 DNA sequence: TGCGCCAGCAGCCTCGGACAGTCCTCCTACGAGCAGTACTTC. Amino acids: CASSLGQSSYEQYF.

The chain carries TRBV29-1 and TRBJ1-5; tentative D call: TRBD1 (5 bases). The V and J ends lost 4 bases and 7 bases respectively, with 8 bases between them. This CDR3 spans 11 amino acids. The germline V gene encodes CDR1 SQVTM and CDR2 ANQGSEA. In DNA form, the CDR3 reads TGCAGCGTTGGGGGGGACCAGCCCCAGCATTTT. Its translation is CSVGGDQPQHF.

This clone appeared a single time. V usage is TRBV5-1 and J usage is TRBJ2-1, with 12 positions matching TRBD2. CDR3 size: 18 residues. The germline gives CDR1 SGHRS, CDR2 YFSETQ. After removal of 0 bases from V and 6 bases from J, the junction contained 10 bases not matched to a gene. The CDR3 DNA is TGCGCCAGCAGCTTGGGTGTTTTACTAGCGGGAGGCGCCAATGAGCAGTTCTTC. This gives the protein CASSLGVLLAGGANEQFF.

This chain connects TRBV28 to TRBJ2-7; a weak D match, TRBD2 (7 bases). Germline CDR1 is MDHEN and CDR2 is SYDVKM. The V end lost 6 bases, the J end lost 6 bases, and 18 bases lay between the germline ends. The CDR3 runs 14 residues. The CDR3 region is CASSTFGGAGEQYF. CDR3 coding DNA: TGTGCCAGCAGCACTTTTGGGGGGGCGGGCGAGCAGTACTTC.

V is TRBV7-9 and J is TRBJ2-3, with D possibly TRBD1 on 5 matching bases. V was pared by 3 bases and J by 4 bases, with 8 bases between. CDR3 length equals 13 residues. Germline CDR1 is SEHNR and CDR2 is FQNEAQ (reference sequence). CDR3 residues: CASSLGPADTQYF. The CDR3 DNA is TGTGCCAGCAGCTTGGGGCCGGCAGATACGCAGTATTTT.

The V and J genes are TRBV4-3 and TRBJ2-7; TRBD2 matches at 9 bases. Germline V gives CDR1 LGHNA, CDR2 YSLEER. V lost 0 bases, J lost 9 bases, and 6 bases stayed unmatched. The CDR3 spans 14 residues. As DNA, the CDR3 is TGCGCCAGCAGCCAAGATAGGCTAGCGGGGCGGCAGTACTTC. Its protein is CASSQDRLAGRQYF.

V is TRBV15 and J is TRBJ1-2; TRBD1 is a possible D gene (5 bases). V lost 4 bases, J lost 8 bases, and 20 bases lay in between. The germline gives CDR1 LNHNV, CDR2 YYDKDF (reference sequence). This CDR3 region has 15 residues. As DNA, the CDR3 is TGTGCCACCAGCACGCCAGGGAGGGCTCGAGAGGGCTACACCTTC. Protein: CATSTPGRAREGYTF. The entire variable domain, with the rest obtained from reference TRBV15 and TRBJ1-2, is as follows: DAMVIQNPRYQVTQFGKPVTLSCSQTLNHNVMYWYQQKSSQAPKLLFHYYDKDFNNEADTPDNFQSRRPNTSFCFLDIRSPGLGDTAMYLCATSTPGRAREGYTFGSGTRLTVV.

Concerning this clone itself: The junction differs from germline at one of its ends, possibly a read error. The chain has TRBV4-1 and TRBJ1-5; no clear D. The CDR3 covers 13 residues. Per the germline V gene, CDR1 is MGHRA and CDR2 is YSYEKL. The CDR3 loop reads CASSQDGIQPQHF. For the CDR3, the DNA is TGTGCCAGCAGCCAGGACGGGATTCAGCCCCAGCATTTT.

CDR3 nucleotides: TGTGCCAGCAGCTTAGCTGGGGGGACTTGGACCGGCGAGCAGTACTTC. This codes for CASSLAGGTWTGEQYF. The rearrangement joins TRBV7-2 to TRBJ2-7, with D tentatively TRBD2 (6 bases). Trimming shortened V by 0 bases and J by 6 bases, and 18 bases separated the two germline ends. The germline V gene has CDR1 SGHTA and CDR2 FQGNSA. This CDR3 comprises 16 residues.

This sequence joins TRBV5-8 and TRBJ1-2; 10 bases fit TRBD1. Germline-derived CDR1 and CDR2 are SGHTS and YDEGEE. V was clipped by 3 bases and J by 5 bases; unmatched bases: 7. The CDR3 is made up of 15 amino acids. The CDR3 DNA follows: TGTGCCAGCAGCTCAGGGGACAGGGGCCCTTATGGCTACACCTTC. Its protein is CASSSGDRGPYGYTF.

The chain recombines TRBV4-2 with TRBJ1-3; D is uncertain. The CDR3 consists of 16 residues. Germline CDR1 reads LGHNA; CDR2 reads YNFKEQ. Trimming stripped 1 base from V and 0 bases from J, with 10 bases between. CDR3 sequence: CASSQVAASSGNTIYF. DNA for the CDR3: TGTGCCAGCAGCCAAGTCGCGGCCTCCTCTGGAAACACCATATATTTT.

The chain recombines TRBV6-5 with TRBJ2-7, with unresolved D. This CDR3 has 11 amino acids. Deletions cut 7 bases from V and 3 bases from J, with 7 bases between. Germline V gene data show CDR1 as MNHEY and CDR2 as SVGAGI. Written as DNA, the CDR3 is TGTGCCAGCACCTCGGGCTACGAGCAGTACTTC. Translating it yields CASTSGYEQYF.

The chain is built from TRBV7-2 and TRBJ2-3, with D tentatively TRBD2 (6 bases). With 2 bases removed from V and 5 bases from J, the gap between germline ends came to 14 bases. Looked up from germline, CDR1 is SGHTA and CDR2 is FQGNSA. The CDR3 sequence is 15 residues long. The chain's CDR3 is CASSLLPGSGDTQYF. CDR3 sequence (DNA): TGTGCCAGCAGCTTACTGCCCGGGAGTGGAGATACGCAGTATTTT.

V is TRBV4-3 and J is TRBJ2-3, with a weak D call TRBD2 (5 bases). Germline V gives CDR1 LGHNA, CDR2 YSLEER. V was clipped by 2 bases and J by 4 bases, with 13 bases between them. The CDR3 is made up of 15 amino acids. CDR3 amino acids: CASSQQAAPPDTQYF. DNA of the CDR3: TGCGCCAGCAGCCAACAAGCGGCACCCCCAGATACGCAGTATTTT.

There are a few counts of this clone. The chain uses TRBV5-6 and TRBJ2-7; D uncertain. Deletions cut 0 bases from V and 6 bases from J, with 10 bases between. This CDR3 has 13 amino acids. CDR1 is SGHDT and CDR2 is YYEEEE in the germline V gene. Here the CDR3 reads CASSLGVPGEQYF. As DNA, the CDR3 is TGTGCCAGCAGCTTGGGGGTACCGGGCGAGCAGTACTTC. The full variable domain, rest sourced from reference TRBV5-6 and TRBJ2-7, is DAGVTQSPTHLIKTRGQQVTLRCSPKSGHDTVSWYQQALGQGPQFIFQYYEEEERQRGNFPDRFSGHQFPNYSSELNVNALLLGDSALYLCASSLGVPGEQYFGPGTRLTVT.

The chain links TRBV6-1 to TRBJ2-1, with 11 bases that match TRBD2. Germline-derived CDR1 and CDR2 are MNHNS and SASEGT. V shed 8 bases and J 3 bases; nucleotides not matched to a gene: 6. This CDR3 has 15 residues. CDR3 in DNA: TGTGCCAGCCATCTAGCGGGGGGCTTCTACAATGAGCAGTTCTTC. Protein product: CASHLAGGFYNEQFF.